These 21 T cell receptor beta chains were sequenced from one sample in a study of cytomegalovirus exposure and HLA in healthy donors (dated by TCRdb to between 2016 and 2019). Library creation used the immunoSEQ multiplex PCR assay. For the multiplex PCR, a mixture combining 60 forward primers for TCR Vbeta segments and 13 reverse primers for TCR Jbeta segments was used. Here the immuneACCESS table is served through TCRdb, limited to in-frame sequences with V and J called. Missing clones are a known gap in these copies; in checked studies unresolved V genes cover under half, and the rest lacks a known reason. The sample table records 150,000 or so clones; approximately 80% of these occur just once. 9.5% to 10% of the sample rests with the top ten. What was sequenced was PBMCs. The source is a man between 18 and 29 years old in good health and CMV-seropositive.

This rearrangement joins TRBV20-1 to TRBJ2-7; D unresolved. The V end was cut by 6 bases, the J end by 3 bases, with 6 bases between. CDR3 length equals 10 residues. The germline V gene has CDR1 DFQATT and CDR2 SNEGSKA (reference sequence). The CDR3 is CSALIYEQYF. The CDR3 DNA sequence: TGCAGTGCCCTAATCTACGAGCAGTACTTC.

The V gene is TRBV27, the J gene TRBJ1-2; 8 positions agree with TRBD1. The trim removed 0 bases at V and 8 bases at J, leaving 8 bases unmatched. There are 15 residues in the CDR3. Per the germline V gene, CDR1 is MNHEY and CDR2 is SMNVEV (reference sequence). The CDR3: CASSLSKSGGRGYTF. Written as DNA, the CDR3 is TGTGCCAGCAGTTTATCGAAGTCAGGGGGCCGCGGCTACACCTTC.

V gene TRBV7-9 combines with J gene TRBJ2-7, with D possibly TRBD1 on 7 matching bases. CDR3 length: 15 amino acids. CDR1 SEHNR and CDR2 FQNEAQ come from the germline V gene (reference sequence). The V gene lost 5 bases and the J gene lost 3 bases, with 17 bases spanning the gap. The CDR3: CASSRAGQGDYEQYF. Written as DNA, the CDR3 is TGTGCCAGCAGCCGCGCGGGGCAGGGGGACTACGAGCAGTACTTC. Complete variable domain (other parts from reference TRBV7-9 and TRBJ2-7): DTGVSQNPRHKITKRGQNVTFRCDPISEHNRLYWYRQTLGQGPEFLTYFQNEAQLEKSRLLSDRFSAERPKGSFSTLEIQRTEQGDSAMYLCASSRAGQGDYEQYFGPGTRLTVT.

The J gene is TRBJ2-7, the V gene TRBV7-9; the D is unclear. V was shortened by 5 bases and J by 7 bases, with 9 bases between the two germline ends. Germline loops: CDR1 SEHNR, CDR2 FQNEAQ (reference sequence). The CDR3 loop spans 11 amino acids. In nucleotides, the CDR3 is TGTGCCAGCAGCGCCTCGACAGAGCAGTACTTC. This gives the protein CASSASTEQYF.

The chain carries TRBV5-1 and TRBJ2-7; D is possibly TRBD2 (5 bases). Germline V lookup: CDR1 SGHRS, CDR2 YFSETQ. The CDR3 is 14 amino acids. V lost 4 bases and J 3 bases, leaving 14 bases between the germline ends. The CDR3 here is CASSSGGWFYEQYF. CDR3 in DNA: TGCGCCAGCAGCAGCGGTGGGTGGTTCTACGAGCAGTACTTC.

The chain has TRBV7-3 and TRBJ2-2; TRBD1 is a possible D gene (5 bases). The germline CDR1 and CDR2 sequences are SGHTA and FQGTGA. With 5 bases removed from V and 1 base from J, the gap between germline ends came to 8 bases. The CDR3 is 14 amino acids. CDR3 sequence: CASSRQKNTGELFF. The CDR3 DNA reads TGTGCCAGCAGCCGACAGAAGAACACCGGGGAGCTGTTTTTT.

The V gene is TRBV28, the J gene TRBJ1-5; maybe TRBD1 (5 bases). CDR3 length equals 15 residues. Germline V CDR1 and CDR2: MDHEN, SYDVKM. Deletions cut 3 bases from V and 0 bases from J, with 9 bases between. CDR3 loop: CASSLGRNSNQPQHF. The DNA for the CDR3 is TGTGCCAGCAGTTTGGGGCGAAATAGCAATCAGCCCCAGCATTTT.

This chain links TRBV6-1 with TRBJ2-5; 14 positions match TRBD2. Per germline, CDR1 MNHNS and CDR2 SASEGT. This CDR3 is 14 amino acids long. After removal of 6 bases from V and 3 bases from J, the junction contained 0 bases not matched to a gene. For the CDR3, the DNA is TGTGCCAGCAGGGGACTAGCGGGAGAAGAGACCCAGTACTTC. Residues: CASRGLAGEETQYF.

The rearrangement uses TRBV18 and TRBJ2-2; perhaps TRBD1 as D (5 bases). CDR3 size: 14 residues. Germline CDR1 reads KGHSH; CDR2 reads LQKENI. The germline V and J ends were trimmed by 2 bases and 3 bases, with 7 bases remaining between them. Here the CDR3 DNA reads TGTGCCAGCTCACCAGACAGACACACCGGGGAGCTGTTTTTT. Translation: CASSPDRHTGELFF.

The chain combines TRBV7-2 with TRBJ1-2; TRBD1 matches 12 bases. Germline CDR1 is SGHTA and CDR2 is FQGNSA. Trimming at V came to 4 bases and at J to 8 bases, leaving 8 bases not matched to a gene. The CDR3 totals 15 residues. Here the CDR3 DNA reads TGTGCCAGCAGCTCTTTAAGGGACAGGGGGCGGGGCTACACCTTC. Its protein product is CASSSLRDRGRGYTF.

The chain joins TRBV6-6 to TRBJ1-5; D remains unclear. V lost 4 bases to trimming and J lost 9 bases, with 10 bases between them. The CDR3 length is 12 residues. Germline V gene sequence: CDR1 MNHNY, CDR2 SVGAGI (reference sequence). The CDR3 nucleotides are TGTGCCAGCAGTTCTTTACATCGGCCCCAGCATTTT. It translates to CASSSLHRPQHF.

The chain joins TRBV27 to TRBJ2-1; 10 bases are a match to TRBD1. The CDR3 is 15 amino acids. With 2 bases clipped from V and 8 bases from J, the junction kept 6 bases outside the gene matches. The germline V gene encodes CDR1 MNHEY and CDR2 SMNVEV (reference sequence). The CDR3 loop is CASSLRQGAMDEQFF. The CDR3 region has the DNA TGTGCCAGCAGTTTAAGACAGGGGGCGATGGATGAGCAGTTCTTC.

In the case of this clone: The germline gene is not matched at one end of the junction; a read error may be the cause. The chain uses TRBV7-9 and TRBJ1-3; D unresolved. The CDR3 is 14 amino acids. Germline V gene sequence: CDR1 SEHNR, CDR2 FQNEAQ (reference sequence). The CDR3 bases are TGTGTCAGCAGAGAGAGGGTCTCTGGAAACACCATATATTTT. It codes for CVSRERVSGNTIYF.

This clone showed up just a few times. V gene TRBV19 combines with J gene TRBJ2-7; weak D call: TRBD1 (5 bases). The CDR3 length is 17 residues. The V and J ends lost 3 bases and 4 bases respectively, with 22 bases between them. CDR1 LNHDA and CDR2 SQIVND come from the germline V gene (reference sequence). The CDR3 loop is CASSMQGSPQIPYEQYF. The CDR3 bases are TGTGCCAGTAGTATGCAGGGATCCCCGCAAATTCCTTACGAGCAGTACTTC.

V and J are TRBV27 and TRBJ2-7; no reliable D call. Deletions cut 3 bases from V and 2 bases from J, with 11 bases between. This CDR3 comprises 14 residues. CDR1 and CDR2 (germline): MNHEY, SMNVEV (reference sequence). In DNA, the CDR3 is TGTGCCAGCAGTTTTAACTACCCTACCTACGAGCAGTACTTC. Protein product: CASSFNYPTYEQYF.

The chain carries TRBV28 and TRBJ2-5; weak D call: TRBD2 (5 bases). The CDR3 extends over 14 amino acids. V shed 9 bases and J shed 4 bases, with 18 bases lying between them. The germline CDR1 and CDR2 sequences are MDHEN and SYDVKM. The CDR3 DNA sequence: TGTGCCAGTACCGAACGGGATCCGGGAGAGACCCAGTACTTC. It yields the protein CASTERDPGETQYF.

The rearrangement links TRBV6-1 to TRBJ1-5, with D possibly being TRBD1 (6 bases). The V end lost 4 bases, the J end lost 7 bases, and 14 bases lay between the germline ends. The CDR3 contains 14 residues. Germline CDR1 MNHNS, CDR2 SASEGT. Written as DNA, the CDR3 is TGTGCCAGCAGTGGGACAGTTAGGGCCCAGCCCCAGCATTTT. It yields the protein CASSGTVRAQPQHF.

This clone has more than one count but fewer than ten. CDR3 DNA: TGTGCCAGCAGTGACGAGAGGGTTTCAGGAAACACCATATATTTT. It specifies CASSDERVSGNTIYF. V usage is TRBV2 and J usage is TRBJ1-3, with D uncertain. CDR1 is SNHLY, CDR2 FYNNEI, per germline. The V end lost 3 bases, the J end lost 4 bases, and 13 bases lay between the germline ends. The CDR3 is made up of 15 amino acids. The complete variable domain, with remaining parts taken from reference TRBV2 and TRBJ1-3, reads EPEVTQTPSHQVTQMGQEVILRCVPISNHLYFYWYRQILGQKVEFLVSFYNNEISEKSEIFDDQFSVERPDGSNFTLKIRSTKLEDSAMYFCASSDERVSGNTIYFGEGSWLTVV.

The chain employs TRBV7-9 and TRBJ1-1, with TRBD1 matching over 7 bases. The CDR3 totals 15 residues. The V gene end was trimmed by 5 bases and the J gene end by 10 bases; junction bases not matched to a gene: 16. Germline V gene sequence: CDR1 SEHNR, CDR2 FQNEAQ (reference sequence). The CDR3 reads CASSPEDRVGRRAFF. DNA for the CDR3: TGTGCCAGCAGCCCAGAAGACAGGGTCGGGCGGCGAGCTTTCTTT.

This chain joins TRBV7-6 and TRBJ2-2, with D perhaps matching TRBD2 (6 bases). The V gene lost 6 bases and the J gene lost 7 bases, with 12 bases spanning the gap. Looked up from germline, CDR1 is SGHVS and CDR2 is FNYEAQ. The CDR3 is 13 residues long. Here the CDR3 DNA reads TGTGCCAGCAGTGAACGGGAGCTCGGGGAGCTGTTTTTT. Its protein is CASSERELGELFF.

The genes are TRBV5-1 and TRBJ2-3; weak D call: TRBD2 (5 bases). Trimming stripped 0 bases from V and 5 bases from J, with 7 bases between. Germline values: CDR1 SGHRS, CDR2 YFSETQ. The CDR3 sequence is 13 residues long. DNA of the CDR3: TGCGCCAGCAGCTTGGAGGCGGGAGATACGCAGTATTTT. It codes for CASSLEAGDTQYF. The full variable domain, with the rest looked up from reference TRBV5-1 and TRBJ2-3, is KAGVTQTPRYLIKTRGQQVTLSCSPISGHRSVSWYQQTPGQGLQFLFEYFSETQRNKGNFPGRFSGRQFSNSRSEMNVSTLELGDSALYLCASSLEAGDTQYFGPGTRLTVL.